This T cell receptor beta chain was captured in a study of early T cells in non-severe SARS-CoV-2 infection. Turning to the study itself: Sequencing of bulk RNA from unsorted whole blood was done, without chain pairing.

V was trimmed by 3 bases and J by 6 bases, leaving 6 bases between them. The CDR3 is 11 amino acids. In the case of this clonotype: Its specificity is unknown.

General study points: CD4 and private specificities were missed by VDJdb matching, which favored anti-spike CD8 responses.

Unique molecular identifiers (one per individual cDNA molecule) were attached. One entry per CDR3 protein results from TCRdb running MiXCR on the 5' RACE reads. The table includes about 50,000 distinct CDR3 sequences, about 9.3% detected once. The V call is TRBV12-3 or TRBV12-4, the J call TRBJ2-7; the D is unclear. This TCR was recovered from an adult who was a healthcare worker with PCR-confirmed SARS-CoV-2 infection or an uninfected control (not recorded which). The sequenced sample was whole blood. The CDR3 is CASSLGFEQYF. The DNA for the CDR3 is TGTGCCAGCAGTTTGGGGTTCGAGCAGTACTTC.